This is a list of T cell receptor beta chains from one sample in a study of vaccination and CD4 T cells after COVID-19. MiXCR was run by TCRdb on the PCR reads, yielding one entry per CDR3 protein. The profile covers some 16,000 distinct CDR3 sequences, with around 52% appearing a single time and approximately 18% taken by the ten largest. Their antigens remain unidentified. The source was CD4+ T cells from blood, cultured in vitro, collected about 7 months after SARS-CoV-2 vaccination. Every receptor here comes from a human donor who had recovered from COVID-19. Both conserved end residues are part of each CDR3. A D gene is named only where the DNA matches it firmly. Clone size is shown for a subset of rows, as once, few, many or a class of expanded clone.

TGTGCCAGCAGTGATGTCAGCGGGAGGGCCGGGAACACCGGGGAGCTGTTTTTT CASSDVSGRAGNTGELFF TRBD2 TRBJ2-2 TRBV2 .
TGTGCCAGCTCACTACAAGAGACCCAGTACTTC CASSLQETQYF . TRBJ2-5 TRBV18 .
TGTGCCAGCAGGCCGTCGGGGCACACAGATACGCAGTATTTT CASRPSGHTDTQYF . TRBJ2-3 TRBV6-1 .
TGCAGTGCTAGGACAACGGTTGATCGCACTGAAGCTTTCTTT CSARTTVDRTEAFF . TRBJ1-1 TRBV20-1 .
TGTGCCAGCAGCGGGGGGACAGAAAGTAACTATGGCTACACCTTC CASSGGTESNYGYTF TRBD1 TRBJ1-2 TRBV5-4 .
TGTGCCAGCAGCTTAATAGCGGGAGGTCGTGAGCAGTTCTTC CASSLIAGGREQFF TRBD2 TRBJ2-1 TRBV7-9 .
TGCAGTGAGGATCAAGATTCAACCCCCGGAAACACCATATATTTT CSEDQDSTPGNTIYF . TRBJ1-3 TRBV20-1 .
TGTGCCAGCAGCTTTTTCGCGGAGACCCAGTACTTC CASSFFAETQYF . TRBJ2-5 TRBV7-8 few
TGTGCCAGCAGCTCCCCGTGGGCAGGGAGTTGGGGTGGCTACACCTTC CASSSPWAGSWGGYTF . TRBJ1-2 TRBV7-2 .
TGCGCCAGCAGCCAAGAGTGGACAGGGGGCGGTGGGGCCAACGTCCTGACTTTC CASSQEWTGGGGANVLTF TRBD1 TRBJ2-6 TRBV4-3 .
TGTGCCAGCAGTTCTGGGGGCGCAAGGAGCGGGGAGCTGTTTTTT CASSSGGARSGELFF . TRBJ2-2 TRBV6-5 .
TGTGCCAGTAGTGGGGGGATCACCAATCAGCCCCAGCATTTT CASSGGITNQPQHF . TRBJ1-5 TRBV19 .
TGTGCCAGCAGTGAAGTAAGGACTAACTATGGCTACACCTTC CASSEVRTNYGYTF . TRBJ1-2 TRBV6-1 .
TGTGCCATCAGCGCAGCCCTCAGGAGTGGCTCACCCCTCCACTTT CAISAALRSGSPLHF . TRBJ1-6 TRBV10-3 few
TGTGCCAGCAGTCGCCGGCAGGCTGGCTACACCTTC CASSRRQAGYTF . TRBJ1-2 TRBV6-2/TRBV6-3 .
TGCAGTGCTAGAGATCCAGGCACCCGCTCCTACAATGAGCAGTTCTTC CSARDPGTRSYNEQFF . TRBJ2-1 TRBV20-1 few
TGTGCTAGCAGCCGGACAGGGATCGAGACCCAGTACTTC CASSRTGIETQYF TRBD1 TRBJ2-5 TRBV7-7 .
TGTGCCAGCAGTTACGCGGGCCCTAGGATCCAAGAGACCCAGTACTTC CASSYAGPRIQETQYF . TRBJ2-5 TRBV6-2/TRBV6-3 .